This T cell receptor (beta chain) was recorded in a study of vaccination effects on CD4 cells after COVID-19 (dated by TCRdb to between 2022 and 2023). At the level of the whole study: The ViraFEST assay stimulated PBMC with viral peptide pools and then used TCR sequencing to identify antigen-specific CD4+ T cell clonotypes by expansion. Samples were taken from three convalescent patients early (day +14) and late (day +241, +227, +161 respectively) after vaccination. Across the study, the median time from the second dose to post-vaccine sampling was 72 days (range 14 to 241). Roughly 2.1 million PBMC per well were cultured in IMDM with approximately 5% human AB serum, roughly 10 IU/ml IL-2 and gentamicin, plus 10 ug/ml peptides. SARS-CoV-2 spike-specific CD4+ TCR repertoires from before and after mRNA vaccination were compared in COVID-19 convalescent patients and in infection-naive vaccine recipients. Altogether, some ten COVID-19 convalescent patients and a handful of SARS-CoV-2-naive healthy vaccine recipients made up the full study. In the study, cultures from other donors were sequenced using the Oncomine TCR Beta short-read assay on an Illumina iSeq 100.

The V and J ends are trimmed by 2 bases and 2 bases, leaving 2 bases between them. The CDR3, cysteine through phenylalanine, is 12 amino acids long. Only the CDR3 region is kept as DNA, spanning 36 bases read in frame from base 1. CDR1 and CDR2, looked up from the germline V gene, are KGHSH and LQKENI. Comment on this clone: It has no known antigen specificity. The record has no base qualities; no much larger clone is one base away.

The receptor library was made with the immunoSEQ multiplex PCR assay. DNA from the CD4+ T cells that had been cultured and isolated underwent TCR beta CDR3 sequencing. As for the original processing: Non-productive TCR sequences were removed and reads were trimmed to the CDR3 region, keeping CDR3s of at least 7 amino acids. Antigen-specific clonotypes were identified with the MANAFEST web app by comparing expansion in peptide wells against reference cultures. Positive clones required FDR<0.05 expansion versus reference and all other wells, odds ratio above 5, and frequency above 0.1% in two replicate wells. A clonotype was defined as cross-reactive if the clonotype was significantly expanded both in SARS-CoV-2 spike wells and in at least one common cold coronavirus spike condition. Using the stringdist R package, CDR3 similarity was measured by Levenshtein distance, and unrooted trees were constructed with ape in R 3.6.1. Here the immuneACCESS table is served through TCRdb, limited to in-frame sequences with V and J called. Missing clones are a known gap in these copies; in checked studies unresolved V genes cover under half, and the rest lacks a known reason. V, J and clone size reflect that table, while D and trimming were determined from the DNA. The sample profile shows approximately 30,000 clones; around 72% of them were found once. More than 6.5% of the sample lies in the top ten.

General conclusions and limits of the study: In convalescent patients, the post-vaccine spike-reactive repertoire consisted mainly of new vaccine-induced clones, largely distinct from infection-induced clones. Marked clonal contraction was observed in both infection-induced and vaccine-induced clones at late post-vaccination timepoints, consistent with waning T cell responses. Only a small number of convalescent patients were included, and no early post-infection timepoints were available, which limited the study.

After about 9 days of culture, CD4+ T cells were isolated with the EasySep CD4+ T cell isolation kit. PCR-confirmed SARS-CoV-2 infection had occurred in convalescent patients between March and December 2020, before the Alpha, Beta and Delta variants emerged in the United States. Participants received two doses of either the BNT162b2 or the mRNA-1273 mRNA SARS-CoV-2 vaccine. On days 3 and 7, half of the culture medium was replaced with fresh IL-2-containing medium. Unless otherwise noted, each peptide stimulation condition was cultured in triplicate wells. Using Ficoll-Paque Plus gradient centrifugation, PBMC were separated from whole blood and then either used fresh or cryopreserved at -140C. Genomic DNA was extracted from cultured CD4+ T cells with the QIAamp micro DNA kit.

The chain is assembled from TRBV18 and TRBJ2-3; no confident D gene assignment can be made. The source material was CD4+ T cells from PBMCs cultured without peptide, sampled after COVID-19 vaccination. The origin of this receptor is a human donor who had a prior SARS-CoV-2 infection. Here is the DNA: TGTGCCAGCTCACCAAACACAGATACGCAGTATTTT. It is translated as CASSPNTDTQYF.